These 25 T cell receptor beta chains were sequenced from one sample in a study of regulatory T cells in long-lasting Graves disease (dated by TCRdb to 2020 to 2022). Sample time point, as interpreted from the label and publication: newly diagnosed GD, antithyroid drugs for less than 3 months. RNA was extracted from PBMCs in TRIzol for both TCR sequencing and RNA sequencing. The library came from multiplex PCR. The sequencer listed for this sample is Illumina HiSeq 4000. TCR beta libraries were built with iRepertoire HTBI primers and Arm-PCR amplification of CDR3 regions. TCRdb reprocessed the public reads (quality trimming at Q25 with fastp, clone calling with MiXCR) and kept in-frame beta chains. All rows with the same CDR3 protein become a single entry with the most common DNA and genes. For this sample the table gives approximately 560,000 distinct CDR3 sequences, of which approximately 16% were detected only once. The ten largest clones capture about 12% of the sample.

These data were also reused for a study on T cells in Graves' hyperthyroidism and ophthalmopathy.

This specimen consisted of peripheral blood mononuclear cells (PBMCs), obtained at new diagnosis, from a patient treated with antithyroid drugs. The receptors here all came from a man between 18 and 29 years old with Graves disease. Donor details come from another sample of the same person, matched by shared clones.

The chain combines TRBV19 with TRBJ1-6; D remains ambiguous. Germline V lookup: CDR1 LNHDA, CDR2 SQIVND (reference sequence). There are 13 residues in the CDR3. V gave up 9 bases and J gave up 5 bases, with 11 bases separating them. The CDR3 spells CASSLRDNSPLHF. The CDR3 bases are TGTGCCAGCAGCTTAAGAGATAATTCACCCCTCCACTTT.

The table lists this clonotype with a few counts. The chain is built from TRBV20-1 and TRBJ2-7, with D possibly TRBD2 on 5 matching bases. The germline V and J ends were trimmed by 0 bases and 4 bases, with 16 bases remaining between them. CDR1 is DFQATT, CDR2 SNEGSKA, per germline (reference sequence). The length of the CDR3 is 15 residues. The CDR3 DNA reads TGCAGTGCTAGAGATCCTATGACGGGGAGTTACGAGCAGTACTTC. Protein product: CSARDPMTGSYEQYF.

This clonotype was recorded many times. V gene TRBV2 combines with J gene TRBJ2-1; 12 nucleotides line up with TRBD1. The CDR3 consists of 18 residues. Germline lookup yields CDR1 SNHLY and CDR2 FYNNEI. Trimming took 4 bases from V and 12 from J; bases not matched to a gene: 19. The DNA for the CDR3 is TGTGCCAGCAGTGGCCATCCCAAGGGACAGGGGGCTAGGAGAAGGCAGTTCTTC. The encoded protein is CASSGHPKGQGARRRQFF.

The sample holds many counts of this clonotype. The genes are TRBV12-3 or TRBV12-4 and TRBJ1-2; possible D gene TRBD1, 6 bases. This CDR3 has 14 residues. V was shortened by 4 bases and J by 4 bases, with 13 bases between the two germline ends. CDR3 nucleotide sequence: TGTGCCAGCAGTTGGAGTCAGGGGAGCTATGGCTACACCTTC. Protein product: CASSWSQGSYGYTF.

This clonotype was seen more than once but under ten times. The chain recombines TRBV5-6 with TRBJ2-2; tentatively, D is TRBD1 or TRBD2 (5 bases each). Trimming cost V 0 bases and J 4 bases, with 22 bases left between them. Germline-derived CDR1 and CDR2 are SGHDT and YYEEEE. The CDR3 runs to 19 residues. The CDR3: CASSLGGLVHTFTTGELFF. The CDR3 nucleotides read TGTGCCAGCAGCTTGGGGGGGTTAGTACATACCTTCACCACCGGGGAGCTGTTTTTT.

As for this clonotype: Compared with germline, one end of the junction differs, possibly owing to a read error. The J gene is TRBJ1-6, the V gene TRBV27; D is perhaps TRBD1 (6 bases). The germline V gene encodes CDR1 MNHEY and CDR2 SMNVEV (reference sequence). This CDR3 region has 14 residues. The CDR3 is CASSLTGYTSPLHF. CDR3 nucleotide sequence: TGTGCCAGCAGTTTAACAGGGTATACTTCACCCCTCCACTTT.

This clonotype was observed a handful of times. The rearrangement uses TRBV7-9 and TRBJ1-4; perhaps TRBD1 as D (6 bases). Trimming left V 7 bases short and J 5 bases short, with 17 bases between. The V gene's germline CDR1 is SEHNR and CDR2 FQNEAQ (reference sequence). The CDR3 has 15 residues. Here the CDR3 DNA reads TGTGCCAGCACCCAAGGGTCGCAGGGGAATGAAAAACTGTTTTTT. Protein product: CASTQGSQGNEKLFF.

A note on this clonotype: One base away lies a much larger clone, so this may be a sequencing read error. V and J are TRBV12-3 or TRBV12-4 and TRBJ2-1; D not certain. The CDR3 runs to 14 residues. This CDR3 is CASSLGSVRNEQSF. CDR3 nucleotide sequence: TGTGCCAGCAGTTTAGGTTCCGTACGGAATGAGCAGTCCTTC.

This clonotype was seen repeatedly, ten times or more. This chain connects TRBV9 to TRBJ2-1; possibly TRBD2 for D (6 bases). Trimming shortened V by 7 bases and J by 3 bases, and 14 bases separated the two germline ends. The CDR3 length is 14 residues. Germline assignment: CDR1 SGDLS and CDR2 YYNGEE. CDR3 amino acids: CASGSGGDYNEQFF. Here the CDR3 DNA reads TGTGCCAGCGGGAGCGGAGGGGACTACAATGAGCAGTTCTTC.

The J gene is TRBJ2-2, the V gene TRBV20-1; TRBD2 agrees at 8 bases. Trimming cost V 0 bases and J 1 base; bases outside gene matches: 1. The CDR3 length is 15 residues. Germline V gene lookup returns CDR1 DFQATT and CDR2 SNEGSKA (reference sequence). CDR3 sequence (DNA): TGCAGTGCTAGAGAAGCGGGAGTGAACACCGGGGAGCTGTTTTTT. Its protein product is CSAREAGVNTGELFF.

Comments on this clonotype: A read error may account for a junction end that differs from germline. The chain combines TRBV7-9 with TRBJ2-5; TRBD2 matches at 7 bases. This CDR3 spans 14 amino acids. Germline-derived CDR1 and CDR2 are SEHNR and FQNEAQ (reference sequence). The CDR3, as DNA: TGTGCCAGCAGCTTGGCGGGGGTCCAAGAGACCCGGTACTTC. It is translated as CASSLAGVQETRYF.

This clonotype was seen repeatedly, ten times or more. The chain carries TRBV15 and TRBJ1-5; possible D gene TRBD1, 5 bases. Germline CDR1 is LNHNV and CDR2 is YYDKDF (reference sequence). The V end was cut by 4 bases, the J end by 5 bases, with 18 bases between. The CDR3 runs to 16 residues. CDR3 nucleotides: TGTGCCACCAGCAACTCCGGGTGGGGGAGTGATCAGCCCCAGCATTTT. Protein product: CATSNSGWGSDQPQHF.

This clonotype was picked up many times. The CDR3 is CASSTEVRDEQFF. DNA of the CDR3: TGTGCCAGCAGTACCGAGGTTCGGGATGAGCAGTTCTTC. The chain couples TRBV12-3 or TRBV12-4 to TRBJ2-1; the D is unclear. The V and J ends lost 5 bases and 8 bases respectively, with 13 bases between them. This CDR3 spans 13 amino acids.

V and J are TRBV30 and TRBJ2-5; D may be TRBD1 or TRBD2 (7 bases each). Trimming removed 5 bases at V and 5 bases at J, with 15 bases between. The germline V gene has CDR1 GTSNPN and CDR2 SVGIG (reference sequence). The CDR3 sequence is 13 residues long. For the CDR3, the DNA is TGTGCCTGGGAGCGGGACAGCCGGGAGACCCAGTACTTC. Translating it yields CAWERDSRETQYF.

Of note for this clonotype: A much larger clonotype is one base distant, so this may be a read error. This chain connects TRBV7-3 to TRBJ1-1; D call uncertain. CDR1 and CDR2 from the germline V gene are SGHTA and FQGTGA. The CDR3 runs to 13 residues. The CDR3 region has the DNA TGTGCCAACAGCGCCGATGGGGACACTGAAGCTTTCTTT. Its translation is CANSADGDTEAFF.

This clonotype has just a few counts. A much larger clone sits a single nucleotide away, making a read error possible. The V and J genes are TRBV2 and TRBJ1-1; D is possibly TRBD1 (5 bases). Looked up from germline, CDR1 is SNHLY and CDR2 is FYNNEI. The CDR3 is 16 amino acids. Trimming stripped 6 bases from V and 0 bases from J, with 17 bases between. The CDR3 DNA reads as TGTGCCAGCAGGTCGACAGAGAGGGCTATGAACACTGAAGCTTTCTTT. Its protein product is CASRSTERAMNTEAFF.

Comment on this clonotype: This may stem from a read error, because a much larger clone lies one nucleotide away. This CDR3 reads CASSEAGRAVETQYF. CDR3 sequence (DNA): TGTGCCAGCAGTGAGGCCGGGAGGGCCGTTGAGACCCAGTACTTC. This chain joins TRBV2 and TRBJ2-5, with 8 bases lining up with TRBD2. The junction had 8 bases not matched to a gene; V was cut back by 3 bases and J by 5 bases. The germline gives CDR1 SNHLY, CDR2 FYNNEI. This CDR3 is 15 amino acids long.

This clonotype was picked up many times. The V gene is TRBV12-3 or TRBV12-4, the J gene TRBJ2-7, with a tentative D call TRBD2 (6 bases). The CDR3 length is 13 residues. Deletions cut 6 bases from V and 4 bases from J, with 13 bases between. The CDR3 protein is CASSSTSSYEQYF. CDR3 bases: TGTGCCAGCAGCTCGACTAGTTCTTACGAGCAGTACTTC.

Many counts were recorded for this clonotype. This chain connects TRBV11-1 to TRBJ2-5, with 9 bases aligning to TRBD1. The germline CDR1 and CDR2 sequences are SGHAT and FQDESV (reference sequence). This CDR3 is 14 amino acids long. Trimming took 4 bases from V and 5 from J; bases not matched to a gene: 5. The CDR3 nucleotides read TGTGCCAGCAGCTACGGGACAGGGTACGAGACCCAGTACTTC. Translating it yields CASSYGTGYETQYF.

Only one count was recorded for this clonotype. The chain carries TRBV4-1 and TRBJ2-7; 9 bases map to TRBD1. CDR1 and CDR2 from the germline V gene are MGHRA and YSYEKL. The CDR3 runs 16 residues. V lost 0 bases, J lost 5 bases, and 8 bases stayed unmatched. In DNA, the CDR3 is TGCGCCAGCAGCCAAGATCGATTAGGACAGGGGAACGAGCAGTACTTC. Encoded protein: CASSQDRLGQGNEQYF.

V gene TRBV20-1 combines with J gene TRBJ2-1; 8 bases are a match to TRBD2. This CDR3 comprises 15 residues. Germline CDR1 and CDR2: DFQATT and SNEGSKA (reference sequence). Germline trimming cut 4 bases from V and 4 bases from J; bases unmatched to any gene: 9. As DNA, the CDR3 is TGCAGTGCTACTCCGCGGGGGGCGGTTTACAATGAGCAGTTCTTC. Translating gives CSATPRGAVYNEQFF.

This clonotype appeared many times. This chain connects TRBV28 to TRBJ2-7; the D gene could be TRBD1 or TRBD2 (5 bases each). This CDR3 spans 14 amino acids. Germline lookup yields CDR1 MDHEN and CDR2 SYDVKM. Trimming stripped 5 bases from V and 3 bases from J, with 14 bases between. The CDR3 DNA sequence: TGTGCCAGCAGTACAACCGGGGCCTACTACGAGCAGTACTTC. Its translation is CASSTTGAYYEQYF.

This clonotype came up many times. The rearrangement links TRBV10-3 to TRBJ1-4; no clear D. Germline CDR1 reads ENHRY; CDR2 reads SYGVKD. Trimming cost V 2 bases and J 0 bases, with 7 bases left between them. This CDR3 comprises 15 residues. CDR3 amino acids: CAISEIRTTNEKLFF. In DNA, the CDR3 is TGTGCCATCAGTGAGATCAGAACAACTAATGAAAAACTGTTTTTT.

There are many counts of this clonotype. The chain combines TRBV28 with TRBJ1-4, with 9 bases aligning to TRBD1. CDR1 is MDHEN, CDR2 SYDVKM, per germline. The V segment lost 1 base and the J segment 5 bases; nucleotides outside the gene matches: 5. This CDR3 contains 16 residues. The chain's CDR3 is CASSLLRQGGNEKLFF. The CDR3, as DNA: TGTGCCAGCAGTTTATTGAGACAGGGGGGCAATGAAAAACTGTTTTTT. Full variable domain (outside the CDR3, taken from reference TRBV28 and TRBJ1-4): DVKVTQSSRYLVKRTGEKVFLECVQDMDHENMFWYRQDPGLGLRLIYFSYDVKMKEKGDIPEGYSVSREKKERFSLILESASTNQTSMYLCASSLLRQGGNEKLFFGSGTQLSVL.

In this sample, this clonotype turned up many times. The chain uses TRBV28 and TRBJ2-4; tentatively, D is TRBD2 (6 bases). Deletions cut 8 bases from V and 8 bases from J, with 13 bases between. Germline V CDR1 and CDR2: MDHEN, SYDVKM. The CDR3 spans 12 residues. The CDR3 DNA reads TGTGCCAGCTATGCCAGGGAGGACATTCAGTACTTC. This gives the protein CASYAREDIQYF.